The text below deals with one TCR beta chain. A quantity of 0.5 to 1 ug RNA underwent reverse transcription using random hexamers. TCR beta CDR3 was amplified by immunoSEQ covering 54 Vbeta and 13 Jbeta. MiXCR was run by TCRdb on the immunoSEQ multiplex PCR reads, yielding one entry per CDR3 protein. The sample has 150,000 or so distinct CDR3 sequences, more than 85% seen once; the top ten hold roughly 0.14%. This sample stems from a study of CD8 T cells in Susac syndrome. V shed 0 bases, J shed 3 bases, and the junction held 5 bases outside the gene matches. The CDR3 consists of 15 residues. Germline-derived CDR1 and CDR2 are SQVTM and ANQGSEA. TCR beta sequences were obtained from blood CD8+ and CD4+ T cells.

What was sequenced was CD4+ T cells from PBMCs. The sequence was collected from a human donor with Susac syndrome. The chain couples TRBV29-1 to TRBJ2-3, with TRBD1 matching over 8 bases. DNA for the CDR3: TGCAGCGTTGAAGACGTCAGGGGGCCGACAGATACGCAGTATTTT. It is translated as CSVEDVRGPTDTQYF.